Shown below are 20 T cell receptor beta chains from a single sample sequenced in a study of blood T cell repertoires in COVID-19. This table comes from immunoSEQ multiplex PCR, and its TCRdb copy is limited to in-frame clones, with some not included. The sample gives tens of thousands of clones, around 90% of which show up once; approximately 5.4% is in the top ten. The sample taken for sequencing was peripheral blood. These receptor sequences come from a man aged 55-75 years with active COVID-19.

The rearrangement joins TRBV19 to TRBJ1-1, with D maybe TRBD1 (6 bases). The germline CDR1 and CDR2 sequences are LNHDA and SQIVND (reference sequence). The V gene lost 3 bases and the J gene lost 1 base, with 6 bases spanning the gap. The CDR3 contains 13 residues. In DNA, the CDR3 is TGTGCCAGTAGTATGGACAGGAACACTGAAGCTTTCTTT. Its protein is CASSMDRNTEAFF.

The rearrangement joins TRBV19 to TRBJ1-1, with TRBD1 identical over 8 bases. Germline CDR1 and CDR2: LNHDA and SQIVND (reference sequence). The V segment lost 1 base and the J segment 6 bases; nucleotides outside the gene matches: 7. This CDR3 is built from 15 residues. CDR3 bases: TGTGCCAGTAGTATAGGACAGGGGACGAGCGCTGAAGCTTTCTTT. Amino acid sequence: CASSIGQGTSAEAFF.

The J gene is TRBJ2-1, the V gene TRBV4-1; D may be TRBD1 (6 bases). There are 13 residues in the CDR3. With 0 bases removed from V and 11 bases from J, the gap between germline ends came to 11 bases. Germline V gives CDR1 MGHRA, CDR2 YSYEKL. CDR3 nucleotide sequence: TGCGCCAGCAGCCAAGAGGCAGGGGCGAAGCAGTTCTTC. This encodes CASSQEAGAKQFF.

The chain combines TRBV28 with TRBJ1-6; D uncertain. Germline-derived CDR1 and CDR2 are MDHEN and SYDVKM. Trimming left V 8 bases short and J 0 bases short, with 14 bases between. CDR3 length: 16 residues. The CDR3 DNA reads TGTGCCAGCCGAAACACCGGGAGCTCCTATAATTCACCCCTCCACTTT. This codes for CASRNTGSSYNSPLHF.

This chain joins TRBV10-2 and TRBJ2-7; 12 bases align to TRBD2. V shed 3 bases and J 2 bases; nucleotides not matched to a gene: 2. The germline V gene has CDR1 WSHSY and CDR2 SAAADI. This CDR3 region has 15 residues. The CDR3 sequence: CASSDGLAGPYEQYF. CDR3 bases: TGCGCCAGCAGTGATGGACTAGCGGGGCCCTACGAGCAGTACTTC.

The DNA for the CDR3 is TGTGCCAGCAGGGCGGACACCACTCTTTACAATGAGCAGTTCTTC. This translates into CASRADTTLYNEQFF. V usage is TRBV2 and J usage is TRBJ2-1, with D perhaps matching TRBD1 (5 bases). This CDR3 region has 15 residues. The V and J ends lost 6 bases and 4 bases respectively, with 16 bases between them. Germline V gene lookup returns CDR1 SNHLY and CDR2 FYNNEI.

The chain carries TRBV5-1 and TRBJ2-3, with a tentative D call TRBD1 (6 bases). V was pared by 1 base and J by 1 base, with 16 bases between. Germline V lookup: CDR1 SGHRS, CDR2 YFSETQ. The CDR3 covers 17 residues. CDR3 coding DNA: TGCGCCAGCAGCTTGCGTACAGGGCTCGTGGGCACAGATACGCAGTATTTT. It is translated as CASSLRTGLVGTDTQYF.

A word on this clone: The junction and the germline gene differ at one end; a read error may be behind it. DNA for the CDR3: TGCATCACAGGGACCAATTCACCCCTCCACTTT. It translates to CITGTNSPLHF. V usage is TRBV6-5 and J usage is TRBJ1-6; D is perhaps TRBD1 (6 bases). The CDR3 is 11 amino acids. The germline V gene has CDR1 MNHEY and CDR2 SVGAGI.

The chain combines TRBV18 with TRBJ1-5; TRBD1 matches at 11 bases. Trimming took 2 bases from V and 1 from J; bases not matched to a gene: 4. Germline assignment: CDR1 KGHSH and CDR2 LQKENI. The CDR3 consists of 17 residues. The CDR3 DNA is TGTGCCAGCTCACCAGGAGGGACAGGGGGAAGCAATCAGCCCCAGCATTTT. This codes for CASSPGGTGGSNQPQHF.

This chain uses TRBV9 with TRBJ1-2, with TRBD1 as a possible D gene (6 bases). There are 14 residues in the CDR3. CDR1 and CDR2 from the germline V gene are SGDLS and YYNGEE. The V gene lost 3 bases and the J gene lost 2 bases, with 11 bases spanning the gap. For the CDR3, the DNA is TGTGCCAGCAGCGCGGGGACACTGAACTATGGCTACACCTTC. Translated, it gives CASSAGTLNYGYTF.

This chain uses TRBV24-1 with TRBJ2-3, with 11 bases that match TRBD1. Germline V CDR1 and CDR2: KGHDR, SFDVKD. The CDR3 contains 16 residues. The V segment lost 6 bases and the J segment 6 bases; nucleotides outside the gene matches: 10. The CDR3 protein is CATSSRDRGYMDTQYF. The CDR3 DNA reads TGTGCCACCAGTTCCCGGGACAGGGGGTATATGGATACGCAGTATTTT.

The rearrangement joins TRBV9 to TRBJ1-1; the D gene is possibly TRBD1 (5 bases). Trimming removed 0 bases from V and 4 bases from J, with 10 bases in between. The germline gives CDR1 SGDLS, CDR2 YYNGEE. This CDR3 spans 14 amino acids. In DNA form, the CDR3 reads TGTGCCAGCAGCGTAGGGCAGGGTTCCACTGAAGCTTTCTTT. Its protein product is CASSVGQGSTEAFF.

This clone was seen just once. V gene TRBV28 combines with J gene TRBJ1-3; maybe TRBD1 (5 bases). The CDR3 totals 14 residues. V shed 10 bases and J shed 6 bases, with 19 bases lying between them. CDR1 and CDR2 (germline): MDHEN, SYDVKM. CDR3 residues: CATHRIPVQNTIYF. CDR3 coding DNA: TGTGCCACCCACAGGATACCGGTCCAAAACACCATATATTTT. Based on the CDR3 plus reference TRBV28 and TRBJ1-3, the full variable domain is DVKVTQSSRYLVKRTGEKVFLECVQDMDHENMFWYRQDPGLGLRLIYFSYDVKMKEKGDIPEGYSVSREKKERFSLILESASTNQTSMYLCATHRIPVQNTIYFGEGSWLTVV.

Here the CDR3 DNA reads TGTGCCAGCAGGGGACAGTCTAGGGGCTACACCTTC. It yields the protein CASRGQSRGYTF. The chain combines TRBV6-5 with TRBJ1-2, with TRBD1 matching 7 bases. CDR3 length: 12 amino acids. V lost 6 bases, J lost 8 bases, and 6 bases stayed unmatched. Germline assignment: CDR1 MNHEY and CDR2 SVGAGI.

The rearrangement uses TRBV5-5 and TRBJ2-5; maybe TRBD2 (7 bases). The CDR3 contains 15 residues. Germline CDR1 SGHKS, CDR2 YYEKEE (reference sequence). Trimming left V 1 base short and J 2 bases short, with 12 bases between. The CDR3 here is CASSLRGAGQETQYF. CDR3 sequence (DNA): TGTGCCAGCAGCTTGCGGGGGGCCGGGCAAGAGACCCAGTACTTC.

CDR3: CASSLTSGRRGNEQFF. The CDR3 bases are TGTGCCAGCAGCTTAACCAGCGGGCGGCGGGGCAATGAGCAGTTCTTC. This chain links TRBV5-4 with TRBJ2-1, with D possibly matching TRBD2 (6 bases). From germline, CDR1 is SGHNT and CDR2 YYREEE (reference sequence). The CDR3 loop spans 16 amino acids. Deletions cut 2 bases from V and 6 bases from J, with 18 bases between.

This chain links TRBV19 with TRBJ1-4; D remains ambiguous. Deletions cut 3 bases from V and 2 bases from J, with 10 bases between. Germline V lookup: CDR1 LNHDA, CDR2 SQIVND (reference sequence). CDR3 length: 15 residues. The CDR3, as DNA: TGTGCCAGTAGTATTGGAGGGTCCACTAATGAAAAACTGTTTTTT. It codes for CASSIGGSTNEKLFF.

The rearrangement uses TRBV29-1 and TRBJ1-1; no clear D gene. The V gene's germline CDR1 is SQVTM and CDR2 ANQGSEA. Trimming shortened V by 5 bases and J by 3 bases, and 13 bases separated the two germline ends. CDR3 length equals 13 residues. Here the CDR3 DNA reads TGCAGCGTTCGTTCGAGAGTTGACACTGAAGCTTTCTTT. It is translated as CSVRSRVDTEAFF.

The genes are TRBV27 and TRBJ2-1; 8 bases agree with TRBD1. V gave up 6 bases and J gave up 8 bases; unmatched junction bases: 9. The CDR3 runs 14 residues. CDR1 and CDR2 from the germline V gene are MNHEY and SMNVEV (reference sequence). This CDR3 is CASRTGAVADEQFF. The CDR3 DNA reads TGTGCCAGCAGGACAGGGGCCGTAGCCGATGAGCAGTTCTTC.

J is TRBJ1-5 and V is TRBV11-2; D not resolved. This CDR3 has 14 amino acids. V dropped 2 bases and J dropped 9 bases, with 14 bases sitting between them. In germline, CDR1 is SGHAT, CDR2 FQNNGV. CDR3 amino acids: CASSLRSPTTPQHF. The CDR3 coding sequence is TGTGCCAGCAGCTTAAGGTCACCGACAACGCCCCAGCATTTT.